The 8 T cell receptor beta chains given below trace back to one sample, sequenced in a study of blood T cell repertoires in COVID-19. Only in-frame clones appear in the TCRdb table, and some are missing; sequencing was by immunoSEQ multiplex PCR. The table has more than 95,000 clones, 85% seen once. The sequencing input was peripheral blood. The receptors come from a man aged 50-60 years with acute or convalescent COVID-19.

This clone was counted a single time. V gene TRBV6-6 combines with J gene TRBJ2-3; D is unclear. CDR1 and CDR2 from the germline V gene are MNHNY and SVGAGI (reference sequence). Trimming left V 6 bases short and J 4 bases short, with 11 bases between. The CDR3 loop spans 13 amino acids. The CDR3 sequence is CASRPIIPDTQYF. CDR3 sequence (DNA): TGTGCCAGCAGACCTATTATCCCAGATACGCAGTATTTT.

This chain uses TRBV5-8 with TRBJ2-7; 7 bases agree with TRBD1. Germline V gene lookup returns CDR1 SGHTS and CDR2 YDEGEE. This CDR3 region has 14 residues. V gave up 8 bases and J gave up 2 bases; unmatched junction bases: 10. CDR3 sequence (DNA): TGTGCCAGTACGGCCTGGACAGGACCCTACGAGCAGTACTTC. This gives the protein CASTAWTGPYEQYF.

The rearrangement uses TRBV24-1 and TRBJ2-1; D might be TRBD1 (6 bases). The CDR3 is made up of 16 amino acids. Deletions cut 5 bases from V and 5 bases from J, with 18 bases between. Germline CDR1 is KGHDR and CDR2 is SFDVKD. CDR3 loop: CATSVTGWMGNNEQFF. CDR3 DNA: TGTGCCACCAGTGTGACAGGTTGGATGGGGAACAATGAGCAGTTCTTC.

The chain recombines TRBV3-1 (or the pseudogene TRBV3-2) with TRBJ2-1, with 7 bases identical to TRBD1. The CDR3 length is 15 residues. J lost 4 bases, V lost 4 bases, and 7 bases had no gene match. Germline CDR1 LGHDT, CDR2 YNNKEL (reference sequence). CDR3 residues: CASSPPGQIYNEQFF. CDR3 nucleotides: TGTGCCAGCAGCCCACCGGGACAGATATACAATGAGCAGTTCTTC.

This clone was detected only a few times. The chain uses TRBV30 and TRBJ1-6, with D perhaps matching TRBD1 (5 bases). The length of the CDR3 is 20 residues. The germline V gene encodes CDR1 GTSNPN and CDR2 SVGIG (reference sequence). V was clipped by 1 base and J by 1 base, with 23 bases between them. CDR3 in DNA: TGTGCCTGGAGTGCCCCCATGGGGTACAGGCAATTTTCCTATAATTCACCCCTCCACTTT. Translated: CAWSAPMGYRQFSYNSPLHF.

The gene calls are TRBV11-2 and TRBJ1-4; no firm D call. V gave up 5 bases and J gave up 6 bases, with 19 bases separating them. CDR1 and CDR2 from the germline V gene are SGHAT and FQNNGV. The CDR3 totals 16 residues. The CDR3 loop reads CASSTELANGYEKLFF. As DNA, the CDR3 is TGTGCCAGCAGCACAGAATTGGCAAATGGGTATGAAAAACTGTTTTTT.

The genes are TRBV3-1 (or the pseudogene TRBV3-2) and TRBJ1-6; the D is unclear. Trimming stripped 1 base from V and 8 bases from J, with 9 bases between. Germline lookup yields CDR1 LGHDT and CDR2 YNNKEL (reference sequence). The CDR3 totals 14 residues. This CDR3 reads CASSQVRRDSPLHF. DNA for the CDR3: TGTGCCAGCAGCCAAGTACGACGGGATTCACCCCTCCACTTT.

This clone was observed a single time. The same CDR3 also results from other DNA sequences found in this sample. The genes are TRBV28 and TRBJ1-1; D might be TRBD1 (5 bases). Germline V gene sequence: CDR1 MDHEN, CDR2 SYDVKM. CDR3 size: 12 residues. Trimming shortened V by 2 bases and J by 4 bases, and 5 bases separated the two germline ends. CDR3 DNA sequence: TGTGCCAGCAGTTTAAGGGGCACTGAAGCTTTCTTT. This translates into CASSLRGTEAFF.